This is a list of T cell receptor beta chains from one sample in a study of OX40 agonist ivuxolimab in advanced cancers. Data came from immunoSEQ multiplex PCR; TCRdb stores just in-frame clones and leaves some out. The sample yields about 68,000 clones, 70% to 85% seen once. Sequencing was performed on CD4+ or CD8+ T cells sorted from blood, taken in a trial of the OX40 agonist ivuxolimab. The receptors were sampled from an adult with an advanced solid tumor such as melanoma, head and neck, liver or kidney cancer. The CDR3 runs from the conserved cysteine through the conserved F or W. A D gene is named only where the DNA matches it firmly. Only part of the rows carry a size: once, few, many, or a class if the clone is expanded.

clone size,D gene,J gene,V gene,CDR3 protein,CDR3 DNA
.,.,TRBJ1-3,TRBV18,CASSPPGGLGNTIYF,TGTGCCAGCTCACCACCCGGGGGTTTGGGAAACACCATATATTTT
.,.,TRBJ1-5,TRBV28,CASRLGGQGNQPQHF,TGTGCCAGCCGTCTCGGGGGACAAGGCAATCAGCCCCAGCATTTT
.,.,TRBJ1-3,TRBV27,CASSSTYSGNTIYF,TGTGCCAGCAGTTCAACTTACTCTGGAAACACCATATATTTT
.,.,TRBJ2-6,TRBV27,CASSSRRGGANVLTF,TGTGCCAGCAGTTCCCGCCGGGGTGGGGCCAACGTCCTGACTTTC
.,.,TRBJ1-4,TRBV15,CATRQDTREKLFF,TGTGCCACCAGACAGGATACGAGGGAAAAACTGTTTTTT
.,TRBD2,TRBJ2-7,TRBV7-9,CASRYGLAGDEQYF,TGTGCCAGCAGATACGGACTAGCGGGGGACGAGCAGTACTTC
.,.,TRBJ2-7,TRBV7-9,CASSLEVYEQYF,TGTGCCAGCAGCCTGGAGGTCTACGAGCAGTACTTC
.,.,TRBJ2-1,TRBV20-1,CSASSGDRYFF,TGCAGTGCTAGCTCCGGCGACCGTTACTTCTTC
.,.,TRBJ1-2,TRBV5-1,CASSLAGLNYLGSYTF,TGCGCCAGCAGCTTGGCAGGCCTCAACTATCTGGGGAGCTACACCTTC
.,TRBD1,TRBJ1-4,TRBV2,CASRGQANEKLFF,TGTGCCAGCAGGGGACAGGCTAATGAAAAACTGTTTTTT
.,.,TRBJ2-3,TRBV19,CASSSIDTDTQYF,TGTGCCAGTAGTTCGATAGACACAGATACGCAGTATTTT
once,.,TRBJ1-2,TRBV28,CATMGPKLYGYTF,TGTGCCACCATGGGACCGAAACTCTATGGCTACACCTTC
.,TRBD1,TRBJ1-1,TRBV6-5,CASSIQGAEAFF,TGTGCCAGCAGTATACAGGGGGCTGAAGCTTTCTTT
.,TRBD1,TRBJ1-2,TRBV7-9,CASSSLEGGVYGYTF,TGTGCCAGCAGCTCCCTGGAAGGGGGCGTATATGGCTACACCTTC
.,TRBD1,TRBJ2-2,TRBV6-6,CASSFSGTGVGELFF,TGTGCCAGCAGTTTCTCCGGGACAGGGGTCGGGGAGCTGTTTTTT
.,TRBD2,TRBJ2-2,TRBV29-1,CSGGTSGGSGELFF,TGCAGCGGTGGGACTAGCGGGGGTTCCGGGGAGCTGTTTTTT
.,.,TRBJ2-2,TRBV6-5,CASTRAPSSGELFF,TGTGCCAGCACGCGGGCACCTAGCTCCGGGGAGCTGTTTTTT
.,.,TRBJ1-2,TRBV7-9,CASSLAVTEDGYTF,TGTGCCAGCAGCTTAGCTGTGACGGAAGATGGCTACACCTTC
.,TRBD1,TRBJ2-3,TRBV2,CASCRQGADTQYF,TGTGCCAGCTGTAGACAGGGAGCAGATACGCAGTATTTT
.,.,TRBJ2-3,TRBV7-2,CASGGGFTDTQYF,TGTGCCAGCGGGGGGGGCTTCACAGATACGCAGTATTTT
.,.,TRBJ2-7,TRBV28,CASSGEPYEQYF,TGTGCCAGCAGCGGGGAGCCCTACGAGCAGTACTTC
.,.,TRBJ1-2,TRBV11-3,CASSLEARVYGYTF,TGTGCCAGCAGCTTAGAGGCCAGGGTCTATGGCTACACCTTC